This T cell receptor (beta chain) emerged from a study of blood T cell repertoires in COVID-19. The wider study: T cells, B-cell-depleted T cells, or PBMCs provided the cDNA or gDNA that served as material.

This CDR3 is 13 amino acids long. V gave up 10 bases and J gave up 4 bases, with 16 bases separating them. This clone was seen a handful of times. Individuals aged about 18 to 100 years were recruited from 24 US areas. Participant reports of clinical history set cohort assignment. Clones were sequenced by immunoSEQ multiplex PCR, and TCRdb holds only the in-frame ones, with some missing. This table has about 250,000 clones, about nine tenths appearing once. The chain is built from TRBV12-3 or TRBV12-4 and TRBJ1-1, with D unclear. The receptor was isolated from a woman aged 25 to 39 with acute COVID-19. The sample taken for sequencing was PBMCs or T cells enriched from blood (not recorded which). The CDR3 nucleotides read TGTGCCACCCACCTCGAGCCGGGCACTGAAGCTTTCTTT. This gives the protein CATHLEPGTEAFF.